One sample yielded the 19 T cell receptor beta chains listed below, sequenced in a study of blood T cell repertoires in COVID-19. Here immunoSEQ multiplex PCR was the method, and the copy in TCRdb shows in-frame clones only, minus some. The sample consists of some 200,000 clones, about nine tenths of them appearing once. The source material was peripheral blood. The receptors shown here come from a woman aged 40 to 50 with acute or convalescent COVID-19.

The V call is TRBV10-3, the J call TRBJ1-1; D is possibly TRBD1 (6 bases). Per the germline V gene, CDR1 is ENHRY and CDR2 is SYGVKD. This CDR3 is 15 amino acids long. With 5 bases removed from V and 2 bases from J, the gap between germline ends came to 15 bases. For the CDR3, the DNA is TGTGCCATCAGTACAGGGTCCCTGGAAAACACTGAAGCTTTCTTT. Protein sequence: CAISTGSLENTEAFF.

The V and J genes are TRBV3-1 (or the pseudogene TRBV3-2) and TRBJ1-3, with D possibly being TRBD1 (6 bases). V gave up 2 bases and J gave up 4 bases, with 12 bases separating them. Germline assignment: CDR1 LGHDT and CDR2 YNNKEL (reference sequence). The CDR3 contains 15 residues. The CDR3 loop is CASSQLQGEGNTIYF. For the CDR3, the DNA is TGTGCCAGCAGCCAATTACAGGGTGAAGGAAACACCATATATTTT.

The genes are TRBV30 and TRBJ1-1; D unclear. The CDR3 length is 12 residues. The germline V and J ends were trimmed by 5 bases and 1 base, with 8 bases remaining between them. In germline, CDR1 is GTSNPN, CDR2 SVGIG (reference sequence). The CDR3 here is CAWARQNTEAFF. The CDR3, as DNA: TGTGCCTGGGCAAGACAGAACACTGAAGCTTTCTTT.

The chain has TRBV7-2 and TRBJ2-1, with 11 bases that match TRBD2. The CDR3 has 16 amino acids. Germline trimming cut 8 bases from V and 4 bases from J; bases unmatched to any gene: 10. Germline V gives CDR1 SGHTA, CDR2 FQGNSA. The CDR3: CASETSGGRAYNEQFF. The CDR3 bases are TGTGCCAGCGAAACTAGCGGGGGCCGCGCTTACAATGAGCAGTTCTTC.

This chain connects TRBV19 to TRBJ1-1; the D gene is possibly TRBD1 (5 bases). This CDR3 has 12 residues. Germline V gene lookup returns CDR1 LNHDA and CDR2 SQIVND (reference sequence). Trimming stripped 9 bases from V and 6 bases from J, with 14 bases between. The DNA of the CDR3 is TGTGCCAGCGGGGCGGGGGTGTCTGAAGCTTTCTTT. This sequence encodes CASGAGVSEAFF.

The rearrangement joins TRBV6-5 to TRBJ1-2; D perhaps matches TRBD1 (6 bases). Trimming removed 5 bases from V and 7 bases from J, with 14 bases in between. CDR3 length: 13 residues. Germline V gene sequence: CDR1 MNHEY, CDR2 SVGAGI. The CDR3 loop is CASSTWTDGGYTF. The CDR3 coding sequence is TGTGCCAGCAGTACCTGGACAGATGGTGGCTACACCTTC.

The chain joins TRBV27 to TRBJ2-5; maybe TRBD1 (5 bases). V lost 5 bases and J lost 5, with 15 bases in between. The germline V gene has CDR1 MNHEY and CDR2 SMNVEV (reference sequence). The CDR3 runs 14 residues. CDR3 region: CASSLATGTETQYF. The CDR3 DNA is TGTGCCAGCAGTCTTGCCACAGGTACTGAGACCCAGTACTTC.

The V call is TRBV18, the J call TRBJ1-2; D gene ambiguous. Germline V CDR1 and CDR2: KGHSH, LQKENI. The CDR3 extends over 13 amino acids. With 2 bases removed from V and 0 bases from J, the gap between germline ends came to 4 bases. CDR3: CASSPDSNYGYTF. The DNA for the CDR3 is TGTGCCAGCTCACCAGACTCTAACTATGGCTACACCTTC.

The chain combines TRBV9 with TRBJ2-2; 13 nucleotides line up with TRBD2. The CDR3 runs to 18 residues. Germline CDR1 is SGDLS and CDR2 is YYNGEE. V lost 3 bases and J lost 2; bases outside the gene matches: 7. The CDR3 DNA is TGTGCCAGCAGCGACTCTGGACTAGCGGGGGCCAACACCGGGGAGCTGTTTTTT. Translation: CASSDSGLAGANTGELFF.

The chain uses TRBV5-1 and TRBJ2-7; D is perhaps TRBD1 (6 bases). The CDR3 extends over 14 amino acids. Trimming took off 4 bases at V and 3 bases at J, with 14 bases between the two ends. CDR1 and CDR2 (germline): SGHRS, YFSETQ. CDR3 residues: CASSKGHEGYEQYV. The CDR3 coding sequence is TGCGCCAGCAGCAAGGGACACGAGGGCTACGAGCAGTACGTC.

V usage is TRBV30 and J usage is TRBJ1-4, with 8 bases matching TRBD1. Germline V CDR1 and CDR2: GTSNPN, SVGIG (reference sequence). This CDR3 spans 14 amino acids. Losses at the gene ends were 1 base for V and 6 bases for J; bases not matched to a gene: 4. The CDR3 bases are TGTGCCTGGAGTGGACAGGGGTGGGATGAAAAACTGTTTTTT. It yields the protein CAWSGQGWDEKLFF.

The chain recombines TRBV4-1 with TRBJ1-1, with D tentatively TRBD1 (5 bases). Germline CDR1 MGHRA, CDR2 YSYEKL. V shed 0 bases and J shed 5 bases, with 19 bases lying between them. This CDR3 region has 17 residues. CDR3 sequence (DNA): TGCGCCAGCAGCCAAGATCTGAACACAGTCGGGGGGACTGAAGCTTTCTTT. Protein product: CASSQDLNTVGGTEAFF.

The chain has TRBV3-1 (or the pseudogene TRBV3-2) and TRBJ1-2, with TRBD1 matching over 7 bases. Germline V gives CDR1 LGHDT, CDR2 YNNKEL (reference sequence). J was trimmed by 1 base and V by 7 bases; bases with no gene match: 6. This CDR3 has 14 residues. DNA for the CDR3: TGTGCCAGCACCGGGACAGCCGTTAACTATGGCTACACCTTC. Amino acid sequence: CASTGTAVNYGYTF.

The chain employs TRBV10-3 and TRBJ2-3; D perhaps matches TRBD2 (6 bases). The germline CDR1 and CDR2 sequences are ENHRY and SYGVKD. V was clipped by 5 bases and J by 2 bases, with 11 bases between them. CDR3 length: 14 residues. The CDR3 region has the DNA TGTGCCATCAGTAAGGGACTTAACACAGATACGCAGTATTTT. The encoded protein is CAISKGLNTDTQYF.

The chain carries TRBV7-6 and TRBJ2-5; 9 nucleotides align to TRBD1. V was pared by 4 bases and J by 1 base, with 13 bases of the junction left unmatched. Germline V CDR1 and CDR2: SGHVS, FNYEAQ. The CDR3 totals 18 residues. The CDR3 spells CASSSDSGQGLAQETQYF. For the CDR3, the DNA is TGTGCCAGCAGCTCAGACTCGGGACAGGGACTGGCCCAAGAGACCCAGTACTTC.

This chain uses TRBV29-1 with TRBJ1-1; 9 bases align to TRBD1. V dropped 5 bases and J dropped 3; count of bases not matched to a gene: 7. The CDR3 is 14 residues long. Germline lookup yields CDR1 SQVTM and CDR2 ANQGSEA. The CDR3 protein is CSVTSGTGYTEAFF. The DNA of the CDR3 is TGCAGCGTTACCTCCGGGACAGGGTACACTGAAGCTTTCTTT.

This sequence joins TRBV30 and TRBJ2-2; 9 bases match TRBD1. J was trimmed by 3 bases and V by 4 bases; bases with no gene match: 6. This CDR3 contains 15 residues. Germline lookup yields CDR1 GTSNPN and CDR2 SVGIG (reference sequence). The DNA for the CDR3 is TGTGCCTGGACCGAAGGGACAGGGTACACCGGGGAGCTGTTTTTT. It encodes CAWTEGTGYTGELFF. Full variable domain (outside the CDR3, taken from reference TRBV30 and TRBJ2-2): SQTIHQWPATLVQPVGSPLSLECTVEGTSNPNLYWYRQAAGRGLQLLFYSVGIGQISSEVPQNLSASRPQDRQFILSSKKLLLSDSGFYLCAWTEGTGYTGELFFGEGSRLTVL.

This clone was counted a single time. The V call is TRBV12-3 or TRBV12-4, the J call TRBJ1-2, with a possible D match to TRBD1 (6 bases). Trimming cost V 5 bases and J 8 bases, with 15 bases left between them. CDR3 length: 13 amino acids. CDR3 sequence: CASSKQGHGGYTF. The CDR3 DNA sequence: TGTGCCAGCAGTAAACAGGGTCATGGCGGCTACACCTTC.

For the CDR3, the DNA is TGTGCCAGCAGCGTAGAGGACACCGACTCTGGGGCCAACGTCCTGACTTTC. It translates to CASSVEDTDSGANVLTF. This chain uses TRBV9 with TRBJ2-6; TRBD1 might be the D (5 bases). Trimming removed 0 bases from V and 0 bases from J, with 10 bases in between. Per the germline V gene, CDR1 is SGDLS and CDR2 is YYNGEE. The CDR3 is 17 residues long.